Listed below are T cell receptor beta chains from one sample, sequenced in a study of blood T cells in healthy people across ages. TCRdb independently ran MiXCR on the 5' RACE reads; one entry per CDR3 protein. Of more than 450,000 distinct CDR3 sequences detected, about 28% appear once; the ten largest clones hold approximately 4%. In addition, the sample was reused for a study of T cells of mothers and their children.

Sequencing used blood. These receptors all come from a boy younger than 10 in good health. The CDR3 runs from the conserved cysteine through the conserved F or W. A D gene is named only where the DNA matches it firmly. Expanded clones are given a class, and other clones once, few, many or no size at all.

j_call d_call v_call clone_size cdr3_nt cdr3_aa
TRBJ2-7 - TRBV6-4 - TGTGCCAGCAGTGGCGGCGACAGGGAGGACGCCTACGAGCAGTACTTC CASSGGDREDAYEQYF
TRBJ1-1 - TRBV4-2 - TGTGCCAGCAGCCAAGATCCGGGGGGCCGGAACACTGAAGCTTTCTTT CASSQDPGGRNTEAFF
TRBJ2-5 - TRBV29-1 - TGCAGCGCTGCCCACAGTGACCAAGAGACCCAGTACTTC CSAAHSDQETQYF
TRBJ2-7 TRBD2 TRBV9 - TGTGCCAGCAGCGTAGGGGGAGGGCCCTACGAGCAGTACTTC CASSVGGGPYEQYF
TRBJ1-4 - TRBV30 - TGTGCCTGGAACTCTTGGGGGAATGAAAAACTGTTTTTT CAWNSWGNEKLFF
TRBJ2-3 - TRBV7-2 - TGTGCCAGCAGCCCCCCCACGGGGCCGGCACTCCCAAGGGGCACAGATACGCAGTATTTT CASSPPTGPALPRGTDTQYF
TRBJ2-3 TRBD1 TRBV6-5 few TGTGCCAGCAGACCCGGGACAGGGGTAGATACGCAGTATTTT CASRPGTGVDTQYF
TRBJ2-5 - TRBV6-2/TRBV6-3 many TGTGCCAGCAGTTCCAACCAAGAGACCCAGTACTTC CASSSNQETQYF
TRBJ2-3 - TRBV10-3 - TGTGCCATCAAGCCCCCGGGACAAACAGATACGCAGTATTTT CAIKPPGQTDTQYF
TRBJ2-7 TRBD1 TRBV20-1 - TGCAGTGCTAGAGATACTGGTAGGACAGGGCTGACCTACGAGCAGTACTTC CSARDTGRTGLTYEQYF
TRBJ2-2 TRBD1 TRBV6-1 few TGTGCCAGCAGTGAACCGGGACAGGGGCTTGCCGGGGAGCTGTTTTTT CASSEPGQGLAGELFF
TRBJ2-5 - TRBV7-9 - TGTGCCAGCAGCTTAAGATCAACCCAGTACCAAGAGACCCAGTACTTC CASSLRSTQYQETQYF
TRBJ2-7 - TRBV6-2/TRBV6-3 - TGTGCCAGCAGCCGGGACTTTGGATACGAGCAGTACTTC CASSRDFGYEQYF
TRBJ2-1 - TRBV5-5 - TGTGCCAGCAGCTGGGGACCGCCAAATGAGCAGTTCTTC CASSWGPPNEQFF
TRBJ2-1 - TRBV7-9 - TGTGCCAGCAGCCCCCAGGGCTTTATCGATGAGCAGTTCTTC CASSPQGFIDEQFF
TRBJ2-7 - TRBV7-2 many TGTGCCAGCATGATTGAGATATGGGGGAACGAGCAGTACTTC CASMIEIWGNEQYF
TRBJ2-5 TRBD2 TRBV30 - TGTGCCTGGAGTGTACTAGCGACAGAGACCCAGTACTTC CAWSVLATETQYF
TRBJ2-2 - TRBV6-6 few TGTGCCAGCAGTTATCGGGGAGATAACACCGGGGAGCTGTTTTTT CASSYRGDNTGELFF
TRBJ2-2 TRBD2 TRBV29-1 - TGCAGCGTTGAAGGGGAATGGGAGGGTTCTGGGGCCGGGGAGCTGTTTTTT CSVEGEWEGSGAGELFF
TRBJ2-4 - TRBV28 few TGTGCCAGCAGTTCCCTCTCCCCGACCCATGACGGAGATGTAGCCAAAAACATTCAGTACTTC CASSSLSPTHDGDVAKNIQYF
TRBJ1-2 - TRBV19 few TGTGCCAGTAGTCCCCAAGGGGACTATGGCTACACCTTC CASSPQGDYGYTF
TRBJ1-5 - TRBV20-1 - TGCAGTGCTCAACGGGGTAATAGCAATCAGCCCCAGCATTTT CSAQRGNSNQPQHF
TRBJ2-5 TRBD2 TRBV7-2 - TGTGCCAGCAGCTCGGGACTAGCGGGGGTGAGGGATCTGGGAGAGACCCAGTACTTC CASSSGLAGVRDLGETQYF
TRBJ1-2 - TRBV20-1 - TGCAGTGCTAGTAAGGCGACGGGAACTTCGAATGGCTACACCTTC CSASKATGTSNGYTF
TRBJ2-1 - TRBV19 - TGTGCCAGTAGTATCCTGGTGGGTGCCCTATCCTACAATGAGCAGTTCTTC CASSILVGALSYNEQFF
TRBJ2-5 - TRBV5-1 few TGCGCCAGCAGCTTAGGACAGTTCACGGAGACCCAGTACTTC CASSLGQFTETQYF
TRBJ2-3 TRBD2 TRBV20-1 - TGCAGTGCTACTGGATTAGCGGGGGGGTATAACGCAGATACGCAGTATTTT CSATGLAGGYNADTQYF
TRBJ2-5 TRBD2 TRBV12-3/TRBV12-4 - TGTGCCAGCAGTGCTGAGACTAGCGGAGGAGAGACCCAGTACTTC CASSAETSGGETQYF
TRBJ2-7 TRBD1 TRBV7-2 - TGTGCCAGCAGCTTACGGACAGGGCAGTACTTC CASSLRTGQYF
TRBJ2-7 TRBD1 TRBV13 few TGTGCCAGCAGCTTAGGTCAGGGACAGCGGTCTTCCGAGCAGTACTTC CASSLGQGQRSSEQYF
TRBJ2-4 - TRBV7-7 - TGTGCTAGCAGCTTAACAGGTTTCCGGCTTCAGTACTTC CASSLTGFRLQYF
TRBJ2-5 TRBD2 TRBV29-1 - TGCAGCCTATCGGGACTAGCGGGTGAGACCCAGTACTTC CSLSGLAGETQYF
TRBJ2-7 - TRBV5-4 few TGTGCCAGCAGCTTAATCAACGAGCAGTACTTC CASSLINEQYF
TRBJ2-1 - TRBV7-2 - TGTGCCAGCAGCTTAGAGGGGGGAAACCACAATGAGCAGTTCTTC CASSLEGGNHNEQFF
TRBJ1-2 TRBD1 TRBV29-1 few TGCAGCGTTGAATCAGGGGGGAACTATGGCTACACCTTC CSVESGGNYGYTF
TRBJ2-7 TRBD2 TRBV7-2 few TGTGCCAGCAGCTTAGCTCTAGCGGGGGTCTACGAGCAGTACTTC CASSLALAGVYEQYF
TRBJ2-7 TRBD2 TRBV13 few TGTGCCAGCAGCTTAGGTCTTAGCGGGAGATACGAGCAGTACTTC CASSLGLSGRYEQYF
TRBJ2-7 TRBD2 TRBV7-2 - TGTGCCAGCGGCGCGATGGGTAGCGGGAGGAACGAGCAGTACTTC CASGAMGSGRNEQYF
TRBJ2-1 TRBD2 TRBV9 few TGTGCCAGCAGCGTCCCTAAACGGGGGGACTCCTACAATGAGCAGTTCTTC CASSVPKRGDSYNEQFF
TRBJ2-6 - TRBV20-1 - TGCAGTGCGAGAGGGCAGGACCGCTTTGGGTCTGGGGCCAACGTCCTGACTTTC CSARGQDRFGSGANVLTF
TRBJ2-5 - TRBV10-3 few TGTGCCATCAGTGAAGGGGAGTTTGGCACCCAGTACTTC CAISEGEFGTQYF
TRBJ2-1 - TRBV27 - TGTGCCAGCGGTACCCTAGGGTACAATGAGCAGTTCTTC CASGTLGYNEQFF
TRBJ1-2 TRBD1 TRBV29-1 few TGCAGCGTTGGAGGACAGGGGCGAGACTATGGCTACACCTTC CSVGGQGRDYGYTF
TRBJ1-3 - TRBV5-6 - TGTGCCAGCAGCTTCGGGACGTCCGGAAACACCATATATTTT CASSFGTSGNTIYF
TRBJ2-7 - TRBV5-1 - TGCGCCAGCAGCTTGATTTGGAGATACGAGCAGTACTTC CASSLIWRYEQYF
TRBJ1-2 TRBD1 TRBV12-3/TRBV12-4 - TGTGCCAGCAGTACAGGGGGCTTGGACTATGGCTACACCTTC CASSTGGLDYGYTF
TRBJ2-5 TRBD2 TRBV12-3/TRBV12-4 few TGTGCCAGCAGTCCGTTGCGGGAGGGCCACGAGACCCAGTACTTC CASSPLREGHETQYF
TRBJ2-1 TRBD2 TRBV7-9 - TGTGCCAGCAGCTCGCCCCCTCTTCCTAGCGGCGATGAGCAGTTCTTC CASSSPPLPSGDEQFF
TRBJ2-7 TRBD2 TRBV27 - TGTGCCAGCAGTTTATACGGGAGGAGCCTGTACGAGCAGTACTTC CASSLYGRSLYEQYF
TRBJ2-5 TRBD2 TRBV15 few TGTGCCACCAGCAGAGAATGGGACTACCCCTTCGCCGTTCAAGAGACCCAGTACTTC CATSREWDYPFAVQETQYF
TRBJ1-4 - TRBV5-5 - TGTGCCAGCGTTGGCGGAGACGAAAAACTGTTTTTT CASVGGDEKLFF
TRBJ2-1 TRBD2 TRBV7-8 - TGTGCCAGCAGCCCGGAAACTAGCGGCGATGAGCAGTTCTTC CASSPETSGDEQFF
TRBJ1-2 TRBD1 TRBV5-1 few TGCGCCAGCAGGCAGGACAGGGATGGCTACACCTTC CASRQDRDGYTF
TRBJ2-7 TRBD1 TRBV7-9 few TGTGCCAGCAGCCCGGAGACAGGGGTGAACGAGCAGTACTTC CASSPETGVNEQYF
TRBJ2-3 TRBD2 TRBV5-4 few TGTGCCAGCAACTTCTTTAGCGGGAGGGCAGATACGCAGTATTTT CASNFFSGRADTQYF
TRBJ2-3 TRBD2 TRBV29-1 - TGCAGCGGACTAGCGGGAGGCACAGATACGCAGTATTTT CSGLAGGTDTQYF
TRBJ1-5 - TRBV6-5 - TGTGCCAGCAGTTACGAAAAGGGCAATCAGCCCCAGCATTTT CASSYEKGNQPQHF
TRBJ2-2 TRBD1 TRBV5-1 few TGCGCCAGCAGCTTGCGGTGGGACAGGGGCTCAGACGGGGAGCTGTTTTTT CASSLRWDRGSDGELFF
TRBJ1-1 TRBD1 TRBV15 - TGTGCCACCAGCAGAGATCACCTCGCAACAGGGGGATTGACTGAAGCTTTCTTT CATSRDHLATGGLTEAFF
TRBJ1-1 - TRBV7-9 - TGTGCCAGCAGCACCAGGACGGACTCGAGTACTGAAGCTTTCTTT CASSTRTDSSTEAFF